Shown below are 14 T cell receptor beta chains from a single sample sequenced in a study of tissue T cells after allogeneic stem cell transplantation. Assay: immunoSEQ multiplex PCR; the TCRdb copy retains only in-frame clones and omits some. The sample has 1,500 to 2,000 clones, roughly 54% seen once. The time point was: mouse harvest day 7 after allogeneic transplant. Each mouse received 10^7 T-cell-depleted marrow cells plus 10^6 splenic CD5+ T cells by tail vein. Specimen: spleen. These receptors all stem from a female BALB/c mouse given C57BL/6 T cells with graft-versus-host disease after an allogeneic hematopoietic cell transplant.

Comments on this clone: The gene names given are mouse names. Sequencing ends 1 residue short of the CDR3 end; the germline J gene provides the rest. V gene TRBV20 combines with J gene TRBJ2-3; 10 bases are shared with TRBD2. This CDR3 contains 16 residues. After removal of 0 bases from V and 1 base from J, the junction contained 4 bases not matched to a gene. Germline-derived CDR1 and CDR2 are GFQATS and STVNSAI. The CDR3 here is CGARDWGGAGAETLYF. CDR3 bases read: TGTGGTGCTAGGGACTGGGGGGGCGCCGGTGCAGAAACGCTGTAT.

This clone was counted a few times. Gene names and germline match the mouse. With the read ending 1 residue before the CDR3 end, the germline J gene is used to fill in that end. V usage is TRBV13-2 and J usage is TRBJ2-7; D is unclear. Germline CDR1 NNHNN, CDR2 SYGAGS (reference sequence). This CDR3 has 12 amino acids. V was clipped by 3 bases and J by 3 bases, with 7 bases between them. The CDR3 bases that were read are TGTGCCAGCGGTGGGGTCAGCTATGAACAGTAC. This gives the protein CASGGVSYEQY. From start to end, the CDR3 is CASGGVSYEQYF.

This clone has a handful of counts. Gene and germline names: mouse. The covered CDR3 bases are TGTGCCAGCGGTGAGACAGGGGATGAACAGTAC. Protein product: CASGETGDEQY. The whole CDR3 reads CASGETGDEQYF. The V gene is TRBV13-2, the J gene TRBJ2-7; TRBD1 aligns across 8 bases. The read terminates 1 residue before the CDR3 end, so the remaining end is supplied by the germline J gene. Trimming took 2 bases from V and 5 from J; bases not matched to a gene: 0. Germline V CDR1 and CDR2: NNHNN, SYGAGS (reference sequence). This CDR3 contains 12 residues.

Comments on this clone: The listed genes are named as in mouse. From the germline J gene comes the end of the CDR3, since the read stops 1 residue before it. J is TRBJ1-1 and V is TRBV16, with TRBD1 identical over 12 bases. The V segment lost 2 bases and the J segment 8 bases; nucleotides outside the gene matches: 6. The length of the CDR3 is 15 residues. Germline V gene lookup returns CDR1 SGHSA and CDR2 FRNQAP. This CDR3 reads CASSLSGTGGAEVFF. CDR3 DNA (partial): TGTGCAAGCAGCTTATCCGGGACAGGGGGCGCGGAAGTCTTC.

A word on this clone: Gene names and germline refer to mouse. The observed sequence ends 1 residue before the CDR3 terminus, with the missing tail filled in from the germline J gene. The V gene is TRBV31, the J gene TRBJ2-4; D unclear. The CDR3 is 12 residues long. Germline-derived CDR1 and CDR2 are GKSSPN and SITVG. V lost 1 base and J 0 bases, leaving 2 bases between the germline ends. The CDR3 bases that were read are TGTGCCTGGAGTCGTAGTCAAAACACCTTGTAC. Protein: CAWSRSQNTLY. The full CDR3 sequence reads CAWSRSQNTLYF.

In the case of this clone: Each gene name is a mouse one. The read halts 1 residue ahead of the CDR3 end, with the missing end drawn from the germline J gene. V usage is TRBV1 and J usage is TRBJ2-1; 8 bases are a match to TRBD2. With V trimmed by 2 bases and J by 4 bases, 7 bases remained unmatched. The length of the CDR3 is 16 residues. Germline CDR1 is NSQYPW and CDR2 is LRSPGD (reference sequence). CDR3 sequence: CTCSARDWGLYAEQFF. Partial CDR3 DNA: TGCACCTGCAGTGCAAGAGACTGGGGTCTATATGCTGAGCAGTTC.

Comments on this clone: These gene names are mouse names. The read halts 1 residue ahead of the CDR3 end, with the missing end drawn from the germline J gene. V gene TRBV20 combines with J gene TRBJ2-7; 11 bases are shared with TRBD2. The CDR3 is 13 amino acids. Germline CDR1 is GFQATS and CDR2 is STVNSAI. The V gene end was trimmed by 5 bases and the J gene end by 4 bases; junction bases not matched to a gene: 4. The CDR3 reads CGASRTGGYEQYF. Incomplete CDR3 DNA: TGTGGTGCTTCCCGGACTGGGGGGTATGAACAGTAC. The full variable domain, with the rest looked up from reference TRBV20 and TRBJ2-7, is GALVYQYPRRTICKSGTSMRMECQAVGFQATSVAWYRQSPQKTFELIALSTVNSAIKYEQNFTQEKFPISHPNLSFSSMTVLNAYLEDRGLYLCGASRTGGYEQYFGPGTRLTVL.

This clone was seen more than once but under ten times. The gene names here belong to mouse. The read ends 1 residue early relative to the CDR3; the germline J gene fills the gap. V usage is TRBV31 and J usage is TRBJ2-1; 9 nucleotides match TRBD2. This CDR3 has 14 residues. CDR1 is GKSSPN and CDR2 is SITVG in the germline V gene. Unmatched junction bases numbered 2, after V lost 0 bases and J lost 5 bases. The DNA read from the CDR3 is TGTGCCTGGAGTCTCTGGGGGGGGGATGCTGAGCAGTTC. Encoded protein: CAWSLWGGDAEQF. The whole CDR3 sequence is CAWSLWGGDAEQFF.

Remarks on this clone: Mouse gene names apply. The CDR3 is cut off 1 residue early in the read; its end comes from the germline J gene. The chain recombines TRBV31 with TRBJ2-3; TRBD2 agrees at 8 bases. V shed 0 bases, J shed 0 bases, and the junction held 8 bases outside the gene matches. This CDR3 is built from 17 residues. Germline CDR1 is GKSSPN and CDR2 is SITVG. This CDR3 is CAWSLGGGRGSAETLYF. The CDR3 DNA, read in part, is TGTGCCTGGAGTCTAGGGGGGGGGCGCGGGAGTGCAGAAACGCTGTAT.

The sample holds a few counts of this clone. The listed genes are named as in mouse. The read falls 1 residue short of the CDR3 end, and the missing part is taken from the germline J gene. The V gene is TRBV29, the J gene TRBJ2-7, with TRBD2 identical over 8 bases. Germline V gene data show CDR1 as MSHET and CDR2 as SYDVDS. The V segment lost 3 bases and the J segment 4 bases; nucleotides outside the gene matches: 2. The CDR3 loop spans 13 amino acids. The CDR3 bases that were read are TGTGCTAGCAGTTTGGCTGGGGGGTATGAACAGTAC. Its protein is CASSLAGGYEQY. The full CDR3 reads CASSLAGGYEQYF.

With regard to this clone: Each gene name is a mouse one. The observed sequence ends 1 residue before the CDR3 terminus, with the missing tail filled in from the germline J gene. The chain is built from TRBV26 and TRBJ1-6; TRBD1 matches at 11 bases. TRBJ1-6 belongs to the ORF category, with a function that is uncertain. This CDR3 contains 14 residues. J gave up 8 bases and V 6 bases, and 3 bases lay outside the gene matches. Germline assignment: CDR1 KGHPV and CDR2 FQNQEV (reference sequence). CDR3 in amino acids: CASRDRGRDSPLYF. Partial CDR3 DNA: TGTGCCAGCAGGGACAGGGGGCGGGATTCGCCCCTCTAC.

Judged by abundance, this clone is large. The genes and germline here are from mouse. From the germline J gene comes the end of the CDR3, since the read stops 1 residue before it. The chain combines TRBV13-2 with TRBJ2-1, with 11 bases aligning to TRBD2. This CDR3 contains 16 residues. V shed 5 bases, J shed 0 bases, and the junction held 4 bases outside the gene matches. The germline gives CDR1 NNHNN, CDR2 SYGAGS (reference sequence). Partial CDR3 DNA: TGTGCCAGCGGGGACTGGGGGGCCACTAACTATGCTGAGCAGTTC. Residues: CASGDWGATNYAEQF. The whole CDR3 region reads CASGDWGATNYAEQFF.

Turning to this clone: Gene names follow the mouse nomenclature. Read coverage stops 1 residue before the CDR3 terminus; the germline J gene supplies the remainder. The chain uses TRBV3 and TRBJ2-7; 12 positions match TRBD2. The trim removed 3 bases at V and 3 bases at J, leaving 3 bases unmatched. CDR3 size: 15 residues. Germline-derived CDR1 and CDR2 are SNHLY and FYNGKV (reference sequence). This CDR3 is CASSLGLGGFYEQYF. CDR3 bases read: TGTGCCAGCAGCTTGGGACTGGGGGGCTTCTATGAACAGTAC. The complete variable domain, with remaining parts taken from reference TRBV3 and TRBJ2-7, reads GPKVLQIPSHQIIDMGQMVTLNCDPVSNHLYFYWYKQILGQQMEFLVNFYNGKVMEKSKLFKDQFSVERPDGSYFTLKIQPTALEDSAVYFCASSLGLGGFYEQYFGPGTRLTVL.

Comment on this clone: Mouse gene names apply. Read data end 1 residue before the CDR3 end; the end is taken from the germline J gene. The chain carries TRBV16 and TRBJ1-1; D might be TRBD1 (6 bases). The ends were cut back, 5 bases at V and 0 bases at J, with 10 bases in the middle. Germline V gene data show CDR1 as SGHSA and CDR2 as FRNQAP. The CDR3 length is 14 residues. CDR3 DNA (partial): TGTGCAAGCAGCCCGGGACACACAAACACAGAAGTCTTC. Its protein is CASSPGHTNTEVF. The full CDR3 protein is CASSPGHTNTEVFF.